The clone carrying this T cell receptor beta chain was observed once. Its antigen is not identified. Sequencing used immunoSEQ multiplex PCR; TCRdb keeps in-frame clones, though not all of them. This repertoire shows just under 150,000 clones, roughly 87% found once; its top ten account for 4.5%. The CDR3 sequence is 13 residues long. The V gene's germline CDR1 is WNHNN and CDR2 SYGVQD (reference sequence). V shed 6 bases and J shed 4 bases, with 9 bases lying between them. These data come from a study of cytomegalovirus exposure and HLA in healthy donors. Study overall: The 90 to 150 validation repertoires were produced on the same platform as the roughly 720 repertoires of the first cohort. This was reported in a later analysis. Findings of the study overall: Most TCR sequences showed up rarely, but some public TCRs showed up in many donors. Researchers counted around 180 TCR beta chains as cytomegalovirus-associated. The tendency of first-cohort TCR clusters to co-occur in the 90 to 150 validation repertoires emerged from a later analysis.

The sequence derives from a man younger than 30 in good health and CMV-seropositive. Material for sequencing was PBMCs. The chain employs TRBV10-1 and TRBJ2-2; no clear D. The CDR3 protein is CASRRSRTGELFF. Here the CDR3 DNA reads TGCGCCAGCAGGCGTTCTCGCACCGGGGAGCTGTTTTTT.